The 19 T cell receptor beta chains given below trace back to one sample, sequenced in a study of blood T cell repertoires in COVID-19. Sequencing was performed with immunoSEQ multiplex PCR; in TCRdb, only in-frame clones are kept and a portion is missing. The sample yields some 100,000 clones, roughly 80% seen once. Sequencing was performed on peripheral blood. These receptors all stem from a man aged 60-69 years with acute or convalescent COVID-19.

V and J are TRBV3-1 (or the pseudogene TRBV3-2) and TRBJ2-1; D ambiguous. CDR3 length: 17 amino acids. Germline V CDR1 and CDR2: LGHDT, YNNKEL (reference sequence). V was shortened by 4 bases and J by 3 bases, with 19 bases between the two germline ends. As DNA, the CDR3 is TGTGCCAGCAGCCTTAAATTTTACGACACACTCTACAATGAGCAGTTCTTC. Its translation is CASSLKFYDTLYNEQFF.

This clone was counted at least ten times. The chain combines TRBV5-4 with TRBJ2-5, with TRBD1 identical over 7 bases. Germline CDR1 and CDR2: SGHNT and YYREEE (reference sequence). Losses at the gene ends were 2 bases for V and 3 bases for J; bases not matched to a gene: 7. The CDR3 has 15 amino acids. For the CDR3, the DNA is TGTGCCAGCAGCTTATTCATAACAGGGGAAGAGACCCAGTACTTC. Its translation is CASSLFITGEETQYF.

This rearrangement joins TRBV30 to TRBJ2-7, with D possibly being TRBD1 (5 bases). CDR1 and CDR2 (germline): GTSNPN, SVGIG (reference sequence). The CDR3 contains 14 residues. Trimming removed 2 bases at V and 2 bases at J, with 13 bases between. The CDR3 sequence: CAWSHFRVPYEQYF. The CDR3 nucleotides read TGTGCCTGGAGTCACTTCAGGGTACCCTACGAGCAGTACTTC.

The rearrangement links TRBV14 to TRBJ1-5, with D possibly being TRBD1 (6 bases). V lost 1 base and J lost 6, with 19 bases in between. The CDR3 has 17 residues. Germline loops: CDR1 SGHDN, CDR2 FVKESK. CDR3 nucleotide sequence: TGTGCCAGCAGCCAAGGGGCAAACAGGGCCTCTGGTCAGCCCCAGCATTTT. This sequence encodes CASSQGANRASGQPQHF.

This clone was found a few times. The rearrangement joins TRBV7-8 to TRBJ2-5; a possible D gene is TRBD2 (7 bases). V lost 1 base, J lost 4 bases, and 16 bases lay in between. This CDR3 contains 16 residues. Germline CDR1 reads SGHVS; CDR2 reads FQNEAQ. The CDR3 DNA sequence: TGTGCCAGCAGCTTAGTTTGGGGGGGCTTTGGAGAGACCCAGTACTTC. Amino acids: CASSLVWGGFGETQYF. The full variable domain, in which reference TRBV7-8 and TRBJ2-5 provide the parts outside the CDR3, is GAGVSQSPRYKVAKRGQDVALRCDPISGHVSLFWYQQALGQGPEFLTYFQNEAQLDKSGLPSDRFFAERPEGSVSTLKIQRTQQEDSAVYLCASSLVWGGFGETQYFGPGTRLLVL.

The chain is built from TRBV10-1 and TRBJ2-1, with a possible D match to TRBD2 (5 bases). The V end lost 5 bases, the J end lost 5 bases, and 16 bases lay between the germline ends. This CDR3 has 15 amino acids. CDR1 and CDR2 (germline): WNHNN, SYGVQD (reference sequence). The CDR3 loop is CASSREGAAHNEQFF. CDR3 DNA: TGCGCCAGCAGTCGCGAGGGAGCGGCCCACAATGAGCAGTTCTTC.

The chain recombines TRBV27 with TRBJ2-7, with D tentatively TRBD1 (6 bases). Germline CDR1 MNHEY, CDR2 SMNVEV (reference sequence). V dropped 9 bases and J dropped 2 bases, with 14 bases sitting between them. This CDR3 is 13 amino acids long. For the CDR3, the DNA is TGTGCCAGTGCCTTCGACAGGACCTACGAGCAGTACTTC. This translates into CASAFDRTYEQYF.

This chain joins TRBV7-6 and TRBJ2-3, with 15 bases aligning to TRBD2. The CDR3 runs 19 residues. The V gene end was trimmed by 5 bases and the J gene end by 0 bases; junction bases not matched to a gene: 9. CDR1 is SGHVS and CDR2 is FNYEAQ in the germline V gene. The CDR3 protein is CASSRRTSGGAYSTDTQYF. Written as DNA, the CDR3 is TGTGCCAGCAGCCGACGGACTAGCGGGGGGGCCTATAGCACAGATACGCAGTATTTT.

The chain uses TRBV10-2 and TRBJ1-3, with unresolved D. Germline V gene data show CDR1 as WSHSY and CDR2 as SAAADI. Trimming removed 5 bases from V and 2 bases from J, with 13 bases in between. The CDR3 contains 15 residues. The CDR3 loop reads CASSQRVEPGNTIYF. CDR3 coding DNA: TGCGCCAGCAGTCAACGGGTCGAACCTGGAAACACCATATATTTT.

The CDR3 nucleotides are TGTGCCTGGAGTGTAACCGGGTCCTACCAGCCCCAGCATTTT. This sequence encodes CAWSVTGSYQPQHF. This chain uses TRBV30 with TRBJ1-5; the D is unclear. V was pared by 0 bases and J by 7 bases, with 13 bases between. CDR3 length: 14 residues. Germline V gene sequence: CDR1 GTSNPN, CDR2 SVGIG (reference sequence).

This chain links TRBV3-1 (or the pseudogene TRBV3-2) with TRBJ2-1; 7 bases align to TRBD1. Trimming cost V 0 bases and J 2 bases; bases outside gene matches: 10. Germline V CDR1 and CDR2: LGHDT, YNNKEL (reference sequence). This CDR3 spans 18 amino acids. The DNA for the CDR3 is TGTGCCAGCAGCCAAGATTCCCGACAGGGTTGGACCTACAATGAGCAGTTCTTC. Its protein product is CASSQDSRQGWTYNEQFF.

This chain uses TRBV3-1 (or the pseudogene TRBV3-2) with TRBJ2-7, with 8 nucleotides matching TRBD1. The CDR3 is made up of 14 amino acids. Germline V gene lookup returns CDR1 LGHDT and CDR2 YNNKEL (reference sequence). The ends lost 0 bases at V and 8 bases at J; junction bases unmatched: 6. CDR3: CASSQDHQGAKQYF. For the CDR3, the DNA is TGTGCCAGCAGCCAAGATCACCAGGGGGCGAAGCAGTACTTC.

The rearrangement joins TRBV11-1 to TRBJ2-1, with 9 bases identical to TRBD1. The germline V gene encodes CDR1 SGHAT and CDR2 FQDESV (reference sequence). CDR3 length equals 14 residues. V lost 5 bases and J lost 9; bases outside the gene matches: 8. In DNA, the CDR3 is TGTGCCAGCAGCACACAGGGGGCTATCGGTGAGCAGTTCTTC. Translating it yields CASSTQGAIGEQFF.

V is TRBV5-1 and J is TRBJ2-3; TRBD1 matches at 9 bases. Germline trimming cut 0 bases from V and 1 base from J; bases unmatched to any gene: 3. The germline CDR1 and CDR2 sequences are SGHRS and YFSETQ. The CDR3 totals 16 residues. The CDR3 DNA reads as TGCGCCAGCAGCTTGGAGGGACAGGGACGCACAGATACGCAGTATTTT. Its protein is CASSLEGQGRTDTQYF. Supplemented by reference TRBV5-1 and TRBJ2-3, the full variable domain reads KAGVTQTPRYLIKTRGQQVTLSCSPISGHRSVSWYQQTPGQGLQFLFEYFSETQRNKGNFPGRFSGRQFSNSRSEMNVSTLELGDSALYLCASSLEGQGRTDTQYFGPGTRLTVL.

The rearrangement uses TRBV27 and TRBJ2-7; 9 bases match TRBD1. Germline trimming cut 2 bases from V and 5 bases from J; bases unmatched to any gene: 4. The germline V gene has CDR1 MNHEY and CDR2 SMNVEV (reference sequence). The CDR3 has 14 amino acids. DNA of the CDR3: TGTGCCAGCAGTTTAAGAGGACAGGGGCACGAGCAGTACTTC. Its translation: CASSLRGQGHEQYF.

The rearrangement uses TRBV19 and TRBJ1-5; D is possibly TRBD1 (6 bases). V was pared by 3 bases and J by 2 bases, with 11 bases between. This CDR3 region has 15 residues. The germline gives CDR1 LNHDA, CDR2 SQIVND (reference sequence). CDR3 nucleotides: TGTGCCAGTAGTATCGGGGGGCCAGGCAATCAGCCCCAGCATTTT. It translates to CASSIGGPGNQPQHF.

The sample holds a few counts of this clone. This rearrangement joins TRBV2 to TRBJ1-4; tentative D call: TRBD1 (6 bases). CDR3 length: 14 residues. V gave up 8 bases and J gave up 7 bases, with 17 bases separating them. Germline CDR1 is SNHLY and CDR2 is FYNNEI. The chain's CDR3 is CASCSEAGVEKLFF. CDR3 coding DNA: TGTGCCAGCTGTTCGGAGGCAGGGGTTGAAAAACTGTTTTTT. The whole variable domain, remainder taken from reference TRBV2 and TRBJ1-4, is EPEVTQTPSHQVTQMGQEVILRCVPISNHLYFYWYRQILGQKVEFLVSFYNNEISEKSEIFDDQFSVERPDGSNFTLKIRSTKLEDSAMYFCASCSEAGVEKLFFGSGTQLSVL.

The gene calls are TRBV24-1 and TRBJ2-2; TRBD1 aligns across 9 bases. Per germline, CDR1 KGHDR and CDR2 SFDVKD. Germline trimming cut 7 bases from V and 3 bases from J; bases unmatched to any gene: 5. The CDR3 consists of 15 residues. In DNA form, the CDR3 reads TGTGCCACCAGAGGGACAGGGACGGACACCGGGGAGCTGTTTTTT. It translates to CATRGTGTDTGELFF.

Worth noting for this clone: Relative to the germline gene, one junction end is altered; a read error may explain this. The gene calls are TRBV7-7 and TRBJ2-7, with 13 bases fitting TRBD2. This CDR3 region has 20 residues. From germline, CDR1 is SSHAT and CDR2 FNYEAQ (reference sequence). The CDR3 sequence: CASSLSGGLAGEGDCGEQYF. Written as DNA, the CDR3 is TGTGCTAGCAGCCTGTCGGGTGGACTAGCGGGAGAGGGGGATTGTGGCGAGCAGTACTTC. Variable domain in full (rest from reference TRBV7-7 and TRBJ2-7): GAGVSQSPRYKVTKRGQDVTLRCDPISSHATLYWYQQALGQGPEFLTYFNYEAQPDKSGLPSDRFSAERPEGSISTLTIQRTEQRDSAMYRCASSLSGGLAGEGDCGEQYFGPGTRLTVT.